The 2 T cell receptor beta chains below were found in one sample sequenced in a study of blood T cell repertoires in COVID-19. Sequenced by immunoSEQ multiplex PCR; TCRdb stores in-frame clones only, minus some. The sample consists of about 99,000 clones, 89% of them appearing once. Material for sequencing was peripheral blood. The receptor set was obtained from a woman aged 60-75 years with acute or convalescent COVID-19.

The rearrangement uses TRBV7-9 and TRBJ2-5, with 9 bases matching TRBD2. The CDR3 consists of 15 residues. Trimming cost V 3 bases and J 5 bases; bases outside gene matches: 7. Germline V lookup: CDR1 SEHNR, CDR2 FQNEAQ (reference sequence). CDR3 residues: CASSFMPSGTETQYF. DNA for the CDR3: TGTGCCAGCAGCTTTATGCCTAGCGGGACGGAGACCCAGTACTTC.

V is TRBV6-5 and J is TRBJ1-1; D is uncertain. Trimming removed 9 bases at V and 5 bases at J, with 19 bases between. Germline V gene lookup returns CDR1 MNHEY and CDR2 SVGAGI. The CDR3 runs to 14 residues. CDR3 protein: CASSSVLARTEAFF. The DNA of the CDR3 is TGTGCCAGTTCCTCGGTCCTCGCGCGAACTGAAGCTTTCTTT.